This T cell receptor beta chain was sequenced in a study of neurological immune-mediated disorders. About the research overall: Among the approximately 35 patients with multiple sclerosis, roughly 30 were relapsing-remitting, while 3 were secondary progressive.

TCRdb independently ran MiXCR on the 5' RACE reads; one entry per CDR3 protein. The sample carries 45,000 to 50,000 distinct CDR3 sequences, around 4% recorded once. V was trimmed by 5 bases and J by 10 bases, leaving 12 bases between them. Germline V gene lookup returns CDR1 SGHTA and CDR2 FQGNSA. This CDR3 region has 12 residues. This clonotype has only a few counts. The chain employs TRBV7-2 and TRBJ1-5, with D unclear. Source material: PBMCs. This TCR came from a woman in her sixties or seventies with multiple sclerosis. CDR3 nucleotides: TGTGCCAGCAGCCCCCTGGGAGGACCCCAGCATTTT. Amino acids: CASSPLGGPQHF.